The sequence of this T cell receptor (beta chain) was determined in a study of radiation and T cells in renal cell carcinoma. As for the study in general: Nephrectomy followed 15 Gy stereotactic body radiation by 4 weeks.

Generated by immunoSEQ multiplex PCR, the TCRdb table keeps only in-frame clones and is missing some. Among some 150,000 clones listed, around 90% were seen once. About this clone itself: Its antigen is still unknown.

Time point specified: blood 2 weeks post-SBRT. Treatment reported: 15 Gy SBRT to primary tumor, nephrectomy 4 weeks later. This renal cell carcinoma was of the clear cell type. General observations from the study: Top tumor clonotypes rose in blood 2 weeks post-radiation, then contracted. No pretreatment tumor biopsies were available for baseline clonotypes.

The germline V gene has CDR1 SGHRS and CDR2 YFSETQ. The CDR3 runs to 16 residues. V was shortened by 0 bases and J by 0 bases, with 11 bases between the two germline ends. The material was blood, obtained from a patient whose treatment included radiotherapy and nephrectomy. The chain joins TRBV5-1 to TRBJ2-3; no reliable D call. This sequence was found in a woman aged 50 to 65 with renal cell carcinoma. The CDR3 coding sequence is TGCGCCAGCAGCTTGGGCAGATGGCGGAGCACAGATACGCAGTATTTT. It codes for CASSLGRWRSTDTQYF.